The present T cell receptor beta chain was sequenced within a study of cytomegalovirus exposure and HLA in healthy donors. CDR1 and CDR2 (germline): SGHDT, YYEEEE. CDR3 length: 19 residues. Losses at the gene ends were 3 bases for V and 0 bases for J; bases not matched to a gene: 15. Some clones are missing from TCRdb's copy, which holds only in-frame ones; the method was immunoSEQ multiplex PCR. The data contain about 170,000 clones, approximately 87% of them singletons. This TCR was recovered from a woman aged 30 to 39 in good health and CMV-seronegative. Specimen: PBMCs. The chain joins TRBV5-6 to TRBJ2-1; 7 nucleotides line up with TRBD1. CDR3 sequence reads: CASSSGTDIQSSSYNEQFF. The CDR3 DNA is TGTGCCAGCAGCTCCGGGACAGACATCCAAAGTAGCTCCTACAATGAGCAGTTCTTC.